The clone carrying this T cell receptor beta chain was detected only a few times. Its antigen is not known. The data derive from a study of T-cell memory formation after mild COVID-19. About the study: Among the donors, TCR clusters were largely specific to each donor. Study-wide results and limits: Clones which contracted sat mainly in CM and EM if CD4+, and in EMRA if CD8+. There was no confirmation that second-wave clones peaking on day 37 were SARS-CoV-2 specific.

CDR3 length: 13 residues. Germline V lookup: CDR1 DFQATT, CDR2 SNEGSKA (reference sequence). With 5 bases clipped from V and 6 bases from J, the junction kept 5 bases outside the gene matches. With constant-segment primers, 5'RACE yielded cDNA libraries of TCR alpha and TCR beta that carried sample barcodes and UMIs. MiXCR, run by TCRdb on the 5' RACE reads, gives a single entry per CDR3 protein. The sample has more than 250,000 distinct CDR3 sequences, approximately 18% seen once. The TCR originated in a man aged 18 to 30 who had mild COVID-19 (a few samples of this study predate the infection). Cell type and time point are not known. This chain joins TRBV20-1 and TRBJ2-7, with 12 bases lining up with TRBD1. Material for sequencing was PBMCs or a T cell subset sorted from them (not recorded which). The DNA of the CDR3 is TGCAGTGCTGGGCGGGACAGGGGGCTCGAGCAGTACTTC. Translation: CSAGRDRGLEQYF.